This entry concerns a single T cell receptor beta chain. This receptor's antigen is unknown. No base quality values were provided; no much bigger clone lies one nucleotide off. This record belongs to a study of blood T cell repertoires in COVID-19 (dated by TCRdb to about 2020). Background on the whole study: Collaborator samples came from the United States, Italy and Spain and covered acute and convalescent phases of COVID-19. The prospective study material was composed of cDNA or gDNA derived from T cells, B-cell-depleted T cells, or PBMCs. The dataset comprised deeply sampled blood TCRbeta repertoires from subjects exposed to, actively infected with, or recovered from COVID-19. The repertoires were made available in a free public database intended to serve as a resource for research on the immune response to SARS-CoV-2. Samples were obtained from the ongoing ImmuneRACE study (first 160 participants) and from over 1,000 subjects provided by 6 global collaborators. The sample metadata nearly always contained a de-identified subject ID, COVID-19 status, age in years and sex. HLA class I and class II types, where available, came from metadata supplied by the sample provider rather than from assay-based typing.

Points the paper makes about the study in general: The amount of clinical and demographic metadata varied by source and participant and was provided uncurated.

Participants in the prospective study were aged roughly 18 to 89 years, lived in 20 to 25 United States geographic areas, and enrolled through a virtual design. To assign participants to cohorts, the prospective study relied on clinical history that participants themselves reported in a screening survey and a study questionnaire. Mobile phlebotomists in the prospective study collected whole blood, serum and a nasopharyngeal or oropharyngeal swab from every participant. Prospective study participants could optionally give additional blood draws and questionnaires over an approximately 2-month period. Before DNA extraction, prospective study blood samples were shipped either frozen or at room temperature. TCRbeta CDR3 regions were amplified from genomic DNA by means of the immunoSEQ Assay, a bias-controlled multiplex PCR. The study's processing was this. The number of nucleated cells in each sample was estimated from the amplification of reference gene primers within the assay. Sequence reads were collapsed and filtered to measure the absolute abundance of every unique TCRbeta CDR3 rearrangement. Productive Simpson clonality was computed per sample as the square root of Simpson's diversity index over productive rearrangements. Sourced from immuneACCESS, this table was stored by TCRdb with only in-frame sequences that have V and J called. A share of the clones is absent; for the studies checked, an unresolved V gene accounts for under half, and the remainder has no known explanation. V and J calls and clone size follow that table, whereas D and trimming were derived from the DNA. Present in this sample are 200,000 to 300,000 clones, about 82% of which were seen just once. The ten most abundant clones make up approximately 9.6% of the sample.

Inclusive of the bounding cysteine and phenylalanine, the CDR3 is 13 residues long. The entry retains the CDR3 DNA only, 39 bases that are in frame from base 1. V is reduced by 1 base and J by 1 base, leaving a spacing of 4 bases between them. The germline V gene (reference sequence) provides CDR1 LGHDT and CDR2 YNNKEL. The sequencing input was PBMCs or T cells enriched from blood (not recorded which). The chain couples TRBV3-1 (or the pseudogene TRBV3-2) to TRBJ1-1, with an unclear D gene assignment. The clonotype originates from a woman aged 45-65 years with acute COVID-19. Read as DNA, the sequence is TGTGCCAGCAGCCAAGGAGAGAACACTGAAGCTTTCTTT. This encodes CASSQGENTEAFF.